Here is one T cell receptor (beta chain) with its context. Germline V gene data show CDR1 as MNHEY and CDR2 as SMNVEV (reference sequence). This CDR3 comprises 15 residues. V shed 4 bases and J shed 0 bases, with 10 bases lying between them. This sample is drawn from a study of blood T cell repertoires in COVID-19. Overall study: COVID-19 samples from acute and convalescent phases originated in the United States, Italy and Spain. From T cells, B-cell-depleted T cells, or PBMCs came the material, which was cDNA or gDNA.

As processed by the authors: Reference gene primer amplification yielded estimated nucleated cell counts. Some clones are missing from TCRdb's copy, which holds only in-frame ones; the method was immunoSEQ multiplex PCR. From that table come the V and J calls and clone size; the DNA was used to work out D and trimming. The sample lists about 51,000 clones, 86% occurring once. V is TRBV27 and J is TRBJ1-5; D unclear. This receptor was obtained from a man in his sixties with acute or convalescent COVID-19. Sequencing input: peripheral blood. The CDR3, as DNA: TGTGCCAGCAGTTCGTGGGCCCTTAGCAATCAGCCCCAGCATTTT. Protein product: CASSSWALSNQPQHF.